This T cell receptor beta chain was captured by sequencing in a study of human T cells and chemical hapten exposure. Study at large: Sensitization used 2% DPC on approximately 2 cm by approximately 2 cm upper inner arm skin. Alopecia universalis, totalis or areata was present in patients who were mostly female. During the approximately 25-week study period, patients had diphenylcyclopropenone applied to the scalp every week. Points from the study as a whole: Counts of TCRs above 1 in 1000 frequency stayed unchanged with DPC sensitization.

Time point specified: patch test 1, 2 weeks after DPC sensitization. Specified treatment: therapeutic diphenylcyclopropenone sensitization with weekly scalp DPC. TCRdb called the RACE reads again in MiXCR, with one record for every CDR3 protein. The sample shows roughly 380,000 distinct CDR3 sequences, roughly 4.8% of them seen only once. There are 13 residues in the CDR3. The V end was cut by 11 bases, the J end by 9 bases, with 20 bases between. Remarks on this clonotype: Its target is unknown. No conserved phenylalanine or tryptophan is present at the end of the CDR3, so a read error is the likely explanation.

V and J are TRBV12-3 or TRBV12-4 and TRBJ2-1; D tentatively fits TRBD1 or TRBD2 (5 bases each). This TCR came from a woman between 45 and 65 years old with alopecia areata. Some clones in this sample may be carry-over from other donors' samples. This material consisted of whole blood, taken in connection with sensitization to the hapten diphenylcyclopropenone (DPC). The CDR3 reads CALTGALPGEQFL. The CDR3 coding sequence is TGTGCCCTGACCGGGGCCTTACCCGGTGAGCAGTTCCTC.